This T cell receptor beta chain derives from a study of naive and memory T cell subsets. The CDR3 sequence is 12 residues long. Germline V gives CDR1 SEHNR, CDR2 FQNEAQ (reference sequence). V was cut by 11 bases and J by 3 bases, with 14 bases left in between. An oligonucleotide containing a UMI was ligated to the 3' end of TCR cDNA. Ligated cDNA underwent four rounds of PCR with nested alpha and beta constant region primers and SP2. One entry per CDR3 protein, called by TCRdb with MiXCR from the 5' RACE reads. Of tens of thousands of distinct CDR3 sequences in the sample, roughly 7% were seen once. The chain links TRBV7-9 to TRBJ2-7; D is possibly TRBD1 or TRBD2 (5 bases each). The clonotype comes from a male donor in good health. CDR3 loop: CASEGLRYEQYF. The CDR3, as DNA: TGTGCCTCCGAGGGGCTTCGCTACGAGCAGTACTTC.